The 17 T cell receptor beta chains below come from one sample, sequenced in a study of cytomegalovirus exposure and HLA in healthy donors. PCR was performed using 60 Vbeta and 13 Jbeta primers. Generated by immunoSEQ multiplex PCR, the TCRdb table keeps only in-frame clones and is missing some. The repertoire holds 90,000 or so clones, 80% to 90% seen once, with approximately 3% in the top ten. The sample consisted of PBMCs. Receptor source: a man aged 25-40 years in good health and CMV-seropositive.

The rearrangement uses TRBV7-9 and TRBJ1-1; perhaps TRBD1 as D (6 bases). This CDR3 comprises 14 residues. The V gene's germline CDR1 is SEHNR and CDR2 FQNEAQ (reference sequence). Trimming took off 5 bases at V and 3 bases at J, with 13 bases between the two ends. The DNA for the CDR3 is TGTGCCAGCAGCGAGGGACACCTCGACACTGAAGCTTTCTTT. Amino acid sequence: CASSEGHLDTEAFF.

For the CDR3, the DNA is TGTGCCAGCAGCTTACCGGGACTAGCGGGGGTACACAAGGTGTCCGGGGAGCTGTTTTTT. This encodes CASSLPGLAGVHKVSGELFF. The genes are TRBV7-6 and TRBJ2-2, with TRBD2 matching 14 bases. With V trimmed by 2 bases and J by 6 bases, 14 bases remained unmatched. Germline V gene data show CDR1 as SGHVS and CDR2 as FNYEAQ. CDR3 length: 20 amino acids.

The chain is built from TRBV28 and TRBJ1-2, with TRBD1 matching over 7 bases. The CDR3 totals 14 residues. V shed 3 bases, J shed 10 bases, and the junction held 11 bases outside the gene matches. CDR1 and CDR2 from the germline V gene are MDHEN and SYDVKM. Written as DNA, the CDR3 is TGTGCCAGCAGTTTCTACCTGGGACAGCCATTCTACACCTTC. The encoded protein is CASSFYLGQPFYTF.

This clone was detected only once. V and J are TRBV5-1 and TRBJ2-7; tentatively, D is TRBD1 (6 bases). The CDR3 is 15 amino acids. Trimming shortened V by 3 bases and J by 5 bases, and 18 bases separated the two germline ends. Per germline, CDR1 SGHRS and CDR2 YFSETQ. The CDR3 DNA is TGCGCCAGCAGCTCCAATACAGGGTCGGTCGACGAGCAGTACTTC. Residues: CASSSNTGSVDEQYF.

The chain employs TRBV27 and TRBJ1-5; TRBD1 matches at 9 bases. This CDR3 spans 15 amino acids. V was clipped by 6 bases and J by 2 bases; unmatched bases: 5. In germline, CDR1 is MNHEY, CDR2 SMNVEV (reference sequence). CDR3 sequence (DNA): TGTGCCAGCAGAGCCGGGACAGGGCGCAATCAGCCCCAGCATTTT. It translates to CASRAGTGRNQPQHF.

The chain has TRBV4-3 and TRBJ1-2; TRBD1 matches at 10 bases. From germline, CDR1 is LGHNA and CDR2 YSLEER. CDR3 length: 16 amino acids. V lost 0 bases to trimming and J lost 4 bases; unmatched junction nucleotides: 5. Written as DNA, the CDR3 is TGCGCCAGCAGCCAAGATCGGGGACAGGGGACCTATGGCTACACCTTC. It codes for CASSQDRGQGTYGYTF.

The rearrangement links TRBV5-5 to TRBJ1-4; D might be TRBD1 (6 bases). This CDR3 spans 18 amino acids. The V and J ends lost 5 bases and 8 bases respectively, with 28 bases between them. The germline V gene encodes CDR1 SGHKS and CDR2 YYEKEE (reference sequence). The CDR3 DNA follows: TGTGCCAGCAGTCCCTCGGGGGGGACACAGGCGCGGCGGGAAAAACTGTTTTTT. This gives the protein CASSPSGGTQARREKLFF.

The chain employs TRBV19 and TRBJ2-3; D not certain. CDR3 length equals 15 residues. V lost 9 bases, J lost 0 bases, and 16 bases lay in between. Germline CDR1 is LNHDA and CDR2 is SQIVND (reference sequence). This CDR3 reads CASSGSGLSTDTQYF. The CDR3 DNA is TGTGCCAGCTCAGGTTCAGGCCTAAGCACAGATACGCAGTATTTT.

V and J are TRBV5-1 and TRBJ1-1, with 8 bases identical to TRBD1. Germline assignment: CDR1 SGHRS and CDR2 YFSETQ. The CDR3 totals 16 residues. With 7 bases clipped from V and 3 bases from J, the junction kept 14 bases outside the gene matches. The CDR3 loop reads CASATQGQGSDTEAFF. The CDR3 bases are TGCGCCAGCGCAACCCAAGGACAGGGAAGCGACACTGAAGCTTTCTTT.

CDR3 amino acids: CASSDSSYEQYF. In DNA form, the CDR3 reads TGTGCCAGCAGCGACAGTTCCTACGAGCAGTACTTC. The chain carries TRBV6-5 and TRBJ2-7; TRBD1 is a possible D gene (5 bases). This CDR3 contains 12 residues. V lost 6 bases and J lost 1, with 7 bases in between. Germline CDR1 MNHEY, CDR2 SVGAGI.

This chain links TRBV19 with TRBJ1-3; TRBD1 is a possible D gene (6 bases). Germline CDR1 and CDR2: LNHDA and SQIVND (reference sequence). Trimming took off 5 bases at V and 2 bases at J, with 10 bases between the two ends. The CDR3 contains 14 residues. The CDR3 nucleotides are TGTGCCAGTAGTCCCGGGACACCTGGAAACACCATATATTTT. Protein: CASSPGTPGNTIYF. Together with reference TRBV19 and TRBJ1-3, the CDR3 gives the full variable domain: DGGITQSPKYLFRKEGQNVTLSCEQNLNHDAMYWYRQDPGQGLRLIYYSQIVNDFQKGDIAEGYSVSREKKESFPLTVTSAQKNPTAFYLCASSPGTPGNTIYFGEGSWLTVV.

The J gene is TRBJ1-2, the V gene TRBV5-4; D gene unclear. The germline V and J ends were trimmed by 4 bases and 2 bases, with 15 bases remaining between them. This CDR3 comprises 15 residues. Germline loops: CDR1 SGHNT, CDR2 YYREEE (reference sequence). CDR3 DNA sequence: TGTGCCAGCAGCCCCCGAGGCCTCGCGAACTATGGCTACACCTTC. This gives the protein CASSPRGLANYGYTF.

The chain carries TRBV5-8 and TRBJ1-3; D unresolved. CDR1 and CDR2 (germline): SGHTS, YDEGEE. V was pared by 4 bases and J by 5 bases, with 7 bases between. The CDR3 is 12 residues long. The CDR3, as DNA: TGTGCCAGCAGCGCTATCCGAAACACCATATATTTT. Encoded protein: CASSAIRNTIYF.

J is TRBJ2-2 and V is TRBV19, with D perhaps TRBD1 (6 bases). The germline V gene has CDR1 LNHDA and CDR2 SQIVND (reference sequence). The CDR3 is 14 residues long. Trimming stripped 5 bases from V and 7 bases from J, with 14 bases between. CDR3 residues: CASSAARGIGELFF. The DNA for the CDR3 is TGTGCCAGTAGTGCGGCCAGGGGTATCGGGGAGCTGTTTTTT.

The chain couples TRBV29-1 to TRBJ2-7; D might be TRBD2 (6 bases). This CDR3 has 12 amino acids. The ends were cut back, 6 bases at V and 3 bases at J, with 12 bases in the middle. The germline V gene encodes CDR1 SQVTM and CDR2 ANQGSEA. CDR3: CSVTGGVYEQYF. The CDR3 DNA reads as TGCAGCGTAACAGGAGGGGTCTACGAGCAGTACTTC.

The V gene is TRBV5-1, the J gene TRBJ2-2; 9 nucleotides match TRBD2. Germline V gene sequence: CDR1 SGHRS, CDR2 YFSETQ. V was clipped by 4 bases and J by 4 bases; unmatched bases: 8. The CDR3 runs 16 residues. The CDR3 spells CASSPIAGVGTGELFF. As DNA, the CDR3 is TGCGCCAGCAGCCCGATAGCGGGAGTTGGCACCGGGGAGCTGTTTTTT.

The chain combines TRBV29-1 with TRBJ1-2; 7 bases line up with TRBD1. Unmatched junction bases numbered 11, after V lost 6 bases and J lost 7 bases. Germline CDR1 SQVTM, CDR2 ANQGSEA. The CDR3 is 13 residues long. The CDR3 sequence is CSVETGMWSGYTF. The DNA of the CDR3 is TGCAGCGTGGAGACAGGGATGTGGAGTGGCTACACCTTC.